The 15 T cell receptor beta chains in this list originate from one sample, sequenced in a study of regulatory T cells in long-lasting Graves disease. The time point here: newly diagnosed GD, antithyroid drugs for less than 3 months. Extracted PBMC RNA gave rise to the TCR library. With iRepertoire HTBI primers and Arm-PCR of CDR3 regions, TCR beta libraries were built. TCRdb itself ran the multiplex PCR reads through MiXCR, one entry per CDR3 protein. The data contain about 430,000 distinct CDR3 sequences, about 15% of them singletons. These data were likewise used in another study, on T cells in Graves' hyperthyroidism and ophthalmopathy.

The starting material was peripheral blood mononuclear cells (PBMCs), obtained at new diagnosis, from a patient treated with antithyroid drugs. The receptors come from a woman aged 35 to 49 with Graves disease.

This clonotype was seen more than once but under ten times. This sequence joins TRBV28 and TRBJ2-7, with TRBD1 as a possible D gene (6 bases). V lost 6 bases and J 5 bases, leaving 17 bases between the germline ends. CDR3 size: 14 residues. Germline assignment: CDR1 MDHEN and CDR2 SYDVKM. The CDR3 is CASSSRDTVHEQYF. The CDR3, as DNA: TGTGCCAGCAGCTCCCGGGACACGGTCCACGAGCAGTACTTC.

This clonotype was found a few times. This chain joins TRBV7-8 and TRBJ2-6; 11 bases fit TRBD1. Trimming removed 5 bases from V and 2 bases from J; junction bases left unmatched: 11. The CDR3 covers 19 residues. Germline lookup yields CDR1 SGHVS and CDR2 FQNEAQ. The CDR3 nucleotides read TGTGCCAGCAGCCTACCGGGACAGGGGGGTTTAGCTGGGGCCAACGTCCTGACTTTC. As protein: CASSLPGQGGLAGANVLTF.

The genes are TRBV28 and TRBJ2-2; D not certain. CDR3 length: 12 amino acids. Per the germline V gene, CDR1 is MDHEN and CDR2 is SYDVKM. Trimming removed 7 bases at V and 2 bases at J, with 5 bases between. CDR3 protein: CASTLNTGELFF. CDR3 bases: TGTGCCAGCACCCTAAACACCGGGGAGCTGTTTTTT.

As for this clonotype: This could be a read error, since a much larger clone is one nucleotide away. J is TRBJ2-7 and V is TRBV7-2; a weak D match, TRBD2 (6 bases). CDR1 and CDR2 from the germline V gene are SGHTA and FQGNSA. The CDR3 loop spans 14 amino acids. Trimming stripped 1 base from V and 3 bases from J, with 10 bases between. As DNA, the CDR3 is TGTGCCAGCAGCTTAGATCTCGGGAGCTACGAGCAGTACTTC. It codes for CASSLDLGSYEQYF. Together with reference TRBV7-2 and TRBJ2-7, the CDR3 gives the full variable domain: GAGVSQSPSNKVTEKGKDVELRCDPISGHTALYWYRQSLGQGLEFLIYFQGNSAPDKSGLPSDRFSAERTGGSVSTLTIQRTQQEDSAVYLCASSLDLGSYEQYFGPGTRLTVT.

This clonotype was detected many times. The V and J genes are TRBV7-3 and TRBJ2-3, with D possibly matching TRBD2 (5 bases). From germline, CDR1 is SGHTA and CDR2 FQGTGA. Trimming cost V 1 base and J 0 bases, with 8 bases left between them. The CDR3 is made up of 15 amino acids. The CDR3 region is CASSLNPGSTDTQYF. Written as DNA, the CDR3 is TGTGCCAGCAGCTTAAATCCGGGGAGCACAGATACGCAGTATTTT.

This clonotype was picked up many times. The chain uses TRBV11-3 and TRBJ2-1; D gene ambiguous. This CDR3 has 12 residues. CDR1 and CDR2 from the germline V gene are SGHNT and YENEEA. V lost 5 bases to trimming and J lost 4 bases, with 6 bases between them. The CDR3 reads CASSPRYNEQFF. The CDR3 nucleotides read TGTGCCAGCAGCCCCCGATACAATGAGCAGTTCTTC.

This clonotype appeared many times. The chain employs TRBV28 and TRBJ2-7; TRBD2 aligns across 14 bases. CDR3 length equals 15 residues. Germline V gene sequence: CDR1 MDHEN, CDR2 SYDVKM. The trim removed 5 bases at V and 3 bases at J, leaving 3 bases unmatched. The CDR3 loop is CASSGTSGRIYEQYF. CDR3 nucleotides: TGTGCCAGCAGTGGGACTAGCGGGAGAATCTACGAGCAGTACTTC.

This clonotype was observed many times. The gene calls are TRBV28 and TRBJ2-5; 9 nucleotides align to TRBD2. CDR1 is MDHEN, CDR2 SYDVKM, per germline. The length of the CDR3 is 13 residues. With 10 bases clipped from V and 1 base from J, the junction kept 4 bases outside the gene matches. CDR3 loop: CATRTSVQETQYF. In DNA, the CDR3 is TGTGCCACCCGGACTAGCGTCCAAGAGACCCAGTACTTC.

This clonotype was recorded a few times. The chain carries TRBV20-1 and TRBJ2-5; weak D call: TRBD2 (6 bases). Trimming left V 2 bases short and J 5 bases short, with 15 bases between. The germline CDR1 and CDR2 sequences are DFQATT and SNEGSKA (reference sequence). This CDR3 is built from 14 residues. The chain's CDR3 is CSARKQSSDETQYF. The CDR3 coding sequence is TGCAGTGCTAGAAAACAGTCTAGCGACGAGACCCAGTACTTC.

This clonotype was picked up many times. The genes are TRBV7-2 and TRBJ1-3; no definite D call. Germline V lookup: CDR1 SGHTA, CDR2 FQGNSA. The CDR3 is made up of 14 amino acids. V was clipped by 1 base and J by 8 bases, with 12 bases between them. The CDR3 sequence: CASSLGATWHTIYF. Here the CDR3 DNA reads TGTGCCAGCAGCTTAGGGGCCACCTGGCACACCATATATTTT.

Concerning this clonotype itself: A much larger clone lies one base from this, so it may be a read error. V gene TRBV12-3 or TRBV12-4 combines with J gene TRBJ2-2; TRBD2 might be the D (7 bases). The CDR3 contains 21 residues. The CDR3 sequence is CASSPMRRGGLWDTNTGELSF. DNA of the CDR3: TGTGCCAGCAGTCCTATGCGGCGCGGGGGATTGTGGGACACCAACACCGGGGAGCTGTCTTTT.

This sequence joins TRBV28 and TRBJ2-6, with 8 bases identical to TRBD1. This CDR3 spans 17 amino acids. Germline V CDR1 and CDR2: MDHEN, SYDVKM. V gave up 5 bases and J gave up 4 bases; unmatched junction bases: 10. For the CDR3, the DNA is TGTGCCAGCAGTACCCGGACAGGGATGAAAGGGGCCAACGTCCTGACTTTC. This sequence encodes CASSTRTGMKGANVLTF.

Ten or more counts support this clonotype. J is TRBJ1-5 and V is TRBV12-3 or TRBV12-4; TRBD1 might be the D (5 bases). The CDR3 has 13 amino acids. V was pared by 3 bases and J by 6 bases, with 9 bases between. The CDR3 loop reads CASSLEGLQPQHF. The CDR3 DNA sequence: TGTGCCAGCAGTTTGGAGGGGCTTCAGCCCCAGCATTTT.

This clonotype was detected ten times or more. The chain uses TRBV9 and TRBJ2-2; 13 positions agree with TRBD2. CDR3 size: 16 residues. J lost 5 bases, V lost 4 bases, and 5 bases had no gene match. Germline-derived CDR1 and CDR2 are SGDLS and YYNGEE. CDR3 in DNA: TGTGCCAGCAGCACAGGACTAGCGGGAGTTACCGGGGAGCTGTTTTTT. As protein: CASSTGLAGVTGELFF.

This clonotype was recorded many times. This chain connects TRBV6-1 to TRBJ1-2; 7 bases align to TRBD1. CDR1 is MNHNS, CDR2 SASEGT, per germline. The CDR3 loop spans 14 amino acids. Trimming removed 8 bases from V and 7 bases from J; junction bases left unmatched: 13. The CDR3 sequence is CASSSRGGGSGYTF. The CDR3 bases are TGTGCCAGCTCATCTCGAGGGGGCGGTTCTGGCTACACCTTC.